One and the same sample provided the 30 T cell receptor beta chains below, sequenced in a study of blood T cell repertoires in COVID-19. Using immunoSEQ multiplex PCR, the repertoire was profiled, and TCRdb retains in-frame clones only, with some absent. The sample holds more than 40,000 clones; 70% to 90% are singletons and the top ten take 4.3%. The sequenced material came from peripheral blood. The receptors stem from a man between 60 and 75 years old with acute or convalescent COVID-19.

The chain uses TRBV5-1 and TRBJ2-1, with D tentatively TRBD1 (5 bases). Germline CDR1 SGHRS, CDR2 YFSETQ. Trimming cost V 4 bases and J 4 bases, with 18 bases left between them. The CDR3 is 16 residues long. The CDR3 bases are TGCGCCAGCAGCCCGACCACAGGTCGTAGTTACAATGAGCAGTTCTTC. As protein: CASSPTTGRSYNEQFF.

CDR3 protein: CASRLRASGEKLFF. The CDR3 DNA reads as TGTGCCAGCAGGCTCAGGGCTTCAGGTGAAAAACTGTTTTTT. V usage is TRBV11-3 and J usage is TRBJ1-4; D might be TRBD1 (5 bases). Trimming took 6 bases from V and 7 from J, leaving 15 bases between them. Germline assignment: CDR1 SGHNT and CDR2 YENEEA. The CDR3 contains 14 residues.

V and J are TRBV30 and TRBJ1-5, with D uncertain. Germline CDR1 reads GTSNPN; CDR2 reads SVGIG (reference sequence). The CDR3 has 14 residues. The V and J ends lost 0 bases and 6 bases respectively, with 12 bases between them. CDR3: CAWSVLGRSQPQHF. The CDR3 DNA sequence: TGTGCCTGGAGTGTACTAGGGAGGAGTCAGCCCCAGCATTTT.

The genes are TRBV7-2 and TRBJ2-7, with D possibly TRBD1 on 6 matching bases. The CDR3 has 15 residues. The V end was cut by 0 bases, the J end by 0 bases, with 9 bases between. Germline V CDR1 and CDR2: SGHTA, FQGNSA. The CDR3 nucleotides are TGTGCCAGCAGCTTAGCGAGCAGGGGCTCCTACGAGCAGTACTTC. Protein: CASSLASRGSYEQYF.

In its sample, this clone was seen once. The rearrangement links TRBV11-3 to TRBJ1-1; D might be TRBD1 (5 bases). CDR1 is SGHNT and CDR2 is YENEEA in the germline V gene. Trimming pared 4 bases from V and 8 bases from J, leaving 11 bases between. This CDR3 has 12 residues. CDR3 sequence (DNA): TGTGCCAGCAGCTCCGGCACAGGAGAAGCTTTCTTT. It codes for CASSSGTGEAFF.

This clone occurred once. CDR3 in amino acids: CASSWPGVGTEAFF. The CDR3 nucleotides are TGTGCCAGCAGTTGGCCAGGGGTAGGCACTGAAGCTTTCTTT. The chain combines TRBV6-2 or TRBV6-3 with TRBJ1-1; maybe TRBD1 (6 bases). This CDR3 is 14 amino acids long. V was cut by 4 bases and J by 4 bases, with 13 bases left in between. In germline, CDR1 is MNHEY, CDR2 SVGEGT.

The chain joins TRBV7-2 to TRBJ1-3, with D maybe TRBD1 (5 bases). CDR1 is SGHTA, CDR2 FQGNSA, per germline. Trimming pared 3 bases from V and 0 bases from J, leaving 12 bases between. The CDR3 sequence is 16 residues long. For the CDR3, the DNA is TGTGCCAGCAGCTTGGGGCGGACCCCCTCTGGAAACACCATATATTTT. The encoded protein is CASSLGRTPSGNTIYF.

V and J are TRBV14 and TRBJ1-1, with D possibly TRBD1 on 6 matching bases. Per germline, CDR1 SGHDN and CDR2 FVKESK. With 1 base removed from V and 1 base from J, the gap between germline ends came to 10 bases. CDR3 length: 15 residues. The CDR3 DNA reads as TGTGCCAGCAGCCAAGCAGGGGCTTGGAACACTGAAGCTTTCTTT. Translation: CASSQAGAWNTEAFF. Complete variable domain (other parts from reference TRBV14 and TRBJ1-1): EAGVTQFPSHSVIEKGQTVTLRCDPISGHDNLYWYRRVMGKEIKFLLHFVKESKQDESGMPNNRFLAERTGGTYSTLKVQPAELEDSGVYFCASSQAGAWNTEAFFGQGTRLTVV.

The chain uses TRBV12-5 and TRBJ1-1, with D perhaps matching TRBD1 (5 bases). V was clipped by 5 bases and J by 3 bases, with 19 bases between them. Germline lookup yields CDR1 LGHNT and CDR2 FRNRAP. The CDR3 runs 16 residues. The CDR3 is CASGTAFTGLHTEAFF. The CDR3 DNA follows: TGTGCTAGTGGTACAGCCTTCACGGGACTCCACACTGAAGCTTTCTTT.

This CDR3 is CASSEGTYNEQFF. In DNA, the CDR3 is TGCGCCAGCAGTGAGGGAACCTACAATGAGCAGTTCTTC. This rearrangement joins TRBV5-1 to TRBJ2-1; D possibly corresponds to TRBD2 (5 bases). V gave up 5 bases and J gave up 2 bases, with 8 bases separating them. CDR3 length: 13 amino acids. From germline, CDR1 is SGHRS and CDR2 YFSETQ. Full variable domain (rest looked up from reference TRBV5-1 and TRBJ2-1): KAGVTQTPRYLIKTRGQQVTLSCSPISGHRSVSWYQQTPGQGLQFLFEYFSETQRNKGNFPGRFSGRQFSNSRSEMNVSTLELGDSALYLCASSEGTYNEQFFGPGTRLTVL.

This clone was observed a handful of times. The chain's CDR3 is CASSYSMGHNKEAFF. CDR3 nucleotide sequence: TGTGCCAGCAGTTACTCGATGGGACATAACAAAGAAGCTTTCTTT. The rearrangement links TRBV6-6 to TRBJ1-1; the D gene is possibly TRBD1 (6 bases). Germline V gene sequence: CDR1 MNHNY, CDR2 SVGAGI (reference sequence). This CDR3 region has 15 residues. Trimming stripped 0 bases from V and 8 bases from J, with 16 bases between.

The chain links TRBV20-1 to TRBJ2-7; the match to TRBD1 covers 7 bases. CDR3 length: 13 amino acids. Per the germline V gene, CDR1 is DFQATT and CDR2 is SNEGSKA (reference sequence). Trimming cost V 3 bases and J 3 bases; bases outside gene matches: 5. The CDR3 reads CSASWDRGYEQYF. The CDR3 DNA reads TGCAGTGCTAGTTGGGACAGAGGCTACGAGCAGTACTTC.

The CDR3 loop reads CSASTSEQFF. The CDR3 nucleotides read TGCAGTGCCTCCACCAGTGAGCAGTTCTTC. The chain links TRBV20-1 to TRBJ2-1; no firm D call. CDR3 size: 10 residues. The ends were cut back, 6 bases at V and 9 bases at J, with 9 bases in the middle. Germline assignment: CDR1 DFQATT and CDR2 SNEGSKA (reference sequence).

This clone was seen a few times. Here the CDR3 DNA reads TGCGCCAGCAGCCCCGCTGGGGGCCCCAATAGCAATCAGCCCCAGCATTTT. Translated: CASSPAGGPNSNQPQHF. V is TRBV5-1 and J is TRBJ1-5, with D perhaps matching TRBD1 (6 bases). Germline lookup yields CDR1 SGHRS and CDR2 YFSETQ. The V end was cut by 4 bases, the J end by 0 bases, with 17 bases between. The CDR3 has 17 amino acids. Together with reference TRBV5-1 and TRBJ1-5, the CDR3 gives the full variable domain: KAGVTQTPRYLIKTRGQQVTLSCSPISGHRSVSWYQQTPGQGLQFLFEYFSETQRNKGNFPGRFSGRQFSNSRSEMNVSTLELGDSALYLCASSPAGGPNSNQPQHFGDGTRLSIL.

This clone has just one count. The chain links TRBV2 to TRBJ1-2, with 10 bases identical to TRBD1. V lost 6 bases, J lost 8 bases, and 9 bases stayed unmatched. This CDR3 has 14 amino acids. Germline-derived CDR1 and CDR2 are SNHLY and FYNNEI. The CDR3 sequence is CASRGTGAPGGYTF. As DNA, the CDR3 is TGTGCCAGCAGGGGGACAGGGGCCCCTGGCGGCTACACCTTC.

This rearrangement joins TRBV9 to TRBJ2-1, with 9 bases fitting TRBD2. This CDR3 is 15 amino acids long. CDR1 SGDLS and CDR2 YYNGEE come from the germline V gene. Trimming took 2 bases from V and 1 from J; bases not matched to a gene: 1. The CDR3: CASSVSGGSYNEQFF. For the CDR3, the DNA is TGTGCCAGCAGCGTTAGCGGGGGTTCCTACAATGAGCAGTTCTTC.

The sample holds a few counts of this clone. The chain uses TRBV4-1 and TRBJ1-1, with 7 nucleotides matching TRBD1. The V and J ends lost 0 bases and 5 bases, in that order; junction bases with no gene match: 3. In germline, CDR1 is MGHRA, CDR2 YSYEKL. The CDR3 sequence is 14 residues long. DNA of the CDR3: TGCGCCAGCAGCCAAGAAGAGGGGGCGACTGAAGCTTTCTTT. Protein: CASSQEEGATEAFF.

The CDR3 DNA is TGTGCCAGTAGTATTGGGACAGGGAAGTCATGGGATGGCTACACCTTC. Its protein product is CASSIGTGKSWDGYTF. The V gene is TRBV19, the J gene TRBJ1-2, with 9 bases lining up with TRBD1. The CDR3 is 16 amino acids. Germline-derived CDR1 and CDR2 are LNHDA and SQIVND (reference sequence). Trimming cost V 3 bases and J 6 bases; bases outside gene matches: 11.

The rearrangement uses TRBV7-2 and TRBJ2-3, with D perhaps matching TRBD2 (5 bases). There are 15 residues in the CDR3. The V and J ends lost 3 bases and 3 bases respectively, with 13 bases between them. Germline loops: CDR1 SGHTA, CDR2 FQGNSA. Written as DNA, the CDR3 is TGTGCCAGCAGCTTCAAGCGGATCGAGACAGATACGCAGTATTTT. Translation: CASSFKRIETDTQYF. Looking up the rest from reference TRBV7-2 and TRBJ2-3 gives the full variable domain: GAGVSQSPSNKVTEKGKDVELRCDPISGHTALYWYRQSLGQGLEFLIYFQGNSAPDKSGLPSDRFSAERTGGSVSTLTIQRTQQEDSAVYLCASSFKRIETDTQYFGPGTRLTVL.

DNA of the CDR3: TGTGCCAGCAGCTTAGCCAGGGGATCCTACGAGCAGTACTTC. Its protein is CASSLARGSYEQYF. The genes are TRBV7-2 and TRBJ2-7; a weak D match, TRBD1 (6 bases). CDR3 length equals 14 residues. Trimming cost V 0 bases and J 1 base, with 7 bases left between them. Germline values: CDR1 SGHTA, CDR2 FQGNSA. The full variable domain, in which reference TRBV7-2 and TRBJ2-7 provide the parts outside the CDR3, is GAGVSQSPSNKVTEKGKDVELRCDPISGHTALYWYRQSLGQGLEFLIYFQGNSAPDKSGLPSDRFSAERTGGSVSTLTIQRTQQEDSAVYLCASSLARGSYEQYFGPGTRLTVT.

The chain has TRBV6-2 or TRBV6-3 and TRBJ1-4; TRBD1 matches 7 bases. Germline values: CDR1 MNHEY, CDR2 SVGEGT. V was pared by 6 bases and J by 4 bases, with 5 bases of the junction left unmatched. The CDR3 spans 14 residues. Here the CDR3 reads CASSGTASNEKLFF. The CDR3 DNA reads as TGTGCCAGCAGCGGGACAGCCAGTAATGAAAAACTGTTTTTT.

The chain links TRBV11-2 to TRBJ2-5; 7 nucleotides match TRBD2. Germline CDR1 reads SGHAT; CDR2 reads FQNNGV. With 3 bases clipped from V and 2 bases from J, the junction kept 6 bases outside the gene matches. CDR3 size: 15 residues. The DNA for the CDR3 is TGTGCCAGCAGCTTTGGGAAGCGGGATCAAGAGACCCAGTACTTC. Protein product: CASSFGKRDQETQYF. The full variable domain, completed using reference TRBV11-2 and TRBJ2-5, is EAGVAQSPRYKIIEKRQSVAFWCNPISGHATLYWYQQILGQGPKLLIQFQNNGVVDDSQLPKDRFSAERLKGVDSTLKIQPAKLEDSAVYLCASSFGKRDQETQYFGPGTRLLVL.

This clone was detected only once. The chain employs TRBV5-6 and TRBJ1-2; possible D gene TRBD1, 6 bases. CDR1 SGHDT and CDR2 YYEEEE come from the germline V gene. The CDR3 contains 16 residues. Trimming stripped 4 bases from V and 4 bases from J, with 20 bases between. CDR3 sequence reads: CASSPGQPTASYGYTF. CDR3 DNA sequence: TGTGCCAGCAGCCCTGGACAGCCTACAGCCTCCTATGGCTACACCTTC.

The chain carries TRBV18 and TRBJ2-4, with 9 bases matching TRBD1. The CDR3 spans 14 residues. V shed 6 bases and J 7 bases; nucleotides not matched to a gene: 7. Germline CDR1 reads KGHSH; CDR2 reads LQKENI. For the CDR3, the DNA is TGTGCCAGCTCGCCCACAGGGGGCGAGAACATTCAGTACTTC. Amino acids: CASSPTGGENIQYF.

This rearrangement joins TRBV6-2 or TRBV6-3 to TRBJ2-1; 10 bases are a match to TRBD1. This CDR3 is built from 17 residues. The trim removed 1 base at V and 3 bases at J, leaving 6 bases unmatched. Germline CDR1 is MNHEY and CDR2 is SVGEGT. CDR3 region: CASSYLAGTGDYNEQFF. As DNA, the CDR3 is TGTGCCAGCAGTTACTTAGCCGGGACAGGGGACTACAATGAGCAGTTCTTC.

This chain connects TRBV5-1 to TRBJ1-5; D gene unclear. In germline, CDR1 is SGHRS, CDR2 YFSETQ. The CDR3 extends over 13 amino acids. V lost 0 bases to trimming and J lost 7 bases, with 8 bases between them. For the CDR3, the DNA is TGCGCCAGCAGCTTGGAGCCTCGGCAGCCCCAGCATTTT. Translating gives CASSLEPRQPQHF.

The table lists this clone with a count of one. The chain combines TRBV20-1 with TRBJ1-6; D remains ambiguous. From germline, CDR1 is DFQATT and CDR2 SNEGSKA (reference sequence). The germline V and J ends were trimmed by 3 bases and 5 bases, with 8 bases remaining between them. CDR3 size: 13 residues. The CDR3, as DNA: TGCAGTGCTAGTGGTCCAAATAATTCACCCCTCCACTTT. Translated, it gives CSASGPNNSPLHF.

This rearrangement joins TRBV11-2 to TRBJ1-6, with 10 bases lining up with TRBD1. CDR1 and CDR2 from the germline V gene are SGHAT and FQNNGV. Unmatched junction bases numbered 3, after V lost 3 bases and J lost 10 bases. The CDR3 runs 14 residues. CDR3 sequence (DNA): TGTGCCAGCAGCTTGGGACAGGGGAAATCACCCCTCCACTTT. Amino acid sequence: CASSLGQGKSPLHF.

The V gene is TRBV3-1 (or the pseudogene TRBV3-2), the J gene TRBJ1-3; D unclear. Trimming stripped 1 base from V and 2 bases from J, with 15 bases between. This CDR3 comprises 17 residues. Germline-derived CDR1 and CDR2 are LGHDT and YNNKEL (reference sequence). Here the CDR3 reads CASSQGFLGITGNTIYF. The DNA for the CDR3 is TGTGCCAGCAGCCAAGGATTTTTGGGCATCACTGGAAACACCATATATTTT.

This chain connects TRBV10-3 to TRBJ2-1; possibly TRBD2 for D (7 bases). The ends were cut back, 0 bases at V and 9 bases at J, with 18 bases in the middle. Germline V gene data show CDR1 as ENHRY and CDR2 as SYGVKD. This CDR3 contains 16 residues. CDR3 sequence: CAISESLGGRGVEQFF. The CDR3, as DNA: TGTGCCATCAGTGAGTCGCTGGGGGGGCGAGGTGTTGAGCAGTTCTTC.